The 8 T cell receptor beta chains presented below share a single source sample, sequenced in a study of blood T cell repertoires in COVID-19. Assay used: immunoSEQ multiplex PCR; TCRdb lists only in-frame clones, some missing. The sample records about 80,000 clones, roughly 90% being singletons. Sequenced: peripheral blood. All receptors come from an elderly woman with active or convalescent COVID-19.

This clone showed up just a few times. The chain is built from TRBV3-1 (or the pseudogene TRBV3-2) and TRBJ2-7; TRBD2 might be the D (6 bases). V dropped 5 bases and J dropped 4 bases, with 18 bases sitting between them. This CDR3 has 15 amino acids. Germline V gene data show CDR1 as LGHDT and CDR2 as YNNKEL (reference sequence). The CDR3 here is CASSYGGGGQYEQYF. The CDR3 DNA follows: TGTGCCAGCAGCTATGGTGGAGGAGGGCAATACGAGCAGTACTTC.

The chain uses TRBV10-3 and TRBJ2-5; TRBD2 agrees at 10 bases. CDR1 ENHRY and CDR2 SYGVKD come from the germline V gene. V shed 10 bases and J 4 bases; nucleotides not matched to a gene: 15. This CDR3 is built from 16 residues. The CDR3 DNA follows: TGTGCCACCTCGGGACTAGCGTCCGGGTTGGGAGAGACCCAGTACTTC. Its translation: CATSGLASGLGETQYF.

This chain's CDR3 is CASSSRGQLNTEAFF. CDR3 sequence (DNA): TGTGCCAGCAGCTCCCGCGGACAGTTGAACACTGAAGCTTTCTTT. The rearrangement joins TRBV6-5 to TRBJ1-1; perhaps TRBD1 as D (6 bases). Per germline, CDR1 MNHEY and CDR2 SVGAGI. V lost 6 bases, J lost 0 bases, and 14 bases lay in between. The CDR3 is 15 amino acids.

The V and J genes are TRBV30 and TRBJ1-3, with no clear D. Germline CDR1 GTSNPN, CDR2 SVGIG (reference sequence). The ends were cut back, 6 bases at V and 4 bases at J, with 7 bases in the middle. The CDR3 totals 11 residues. For the CDR3, the DNA is TGTGCCTGTGGGCAGGGAAACACCATATATTTT. Amino acid sequence: CACGQGNTIYF.

The chain couples TRBV6-5 to TRBJ2-3; 9 bases line up with TRBD2. Germline trimming cut 8 bases from V and 3 bases from J; bases unmatched to any gene: 6. Germline CDR1 MNHEY, CDR2 SVGAGI. The CDR3 length is 14 residues. The CDR3 coding sequence is TGTGCCAGCCTTAGCGGGAGTTTAACAGATACGCAGTATTTT. Translation gives CASLSGSLTDTQYF.

This clone was found once. The rearrangement uses TRBV6-5 and TRBJ2-1, with 10 bases that match TRBD2. This CDR3 is 14 amino acids long. J gave up 0 bases and V 11 bases, and 4 bases lay outside the gene matches. The germline V gene encodes CDR1 MNHEY and CDR2 SVGAGI. Written as DNA, the CDR3 is TGTGCCGCTAGCGGGAGAAGCTCCTACAATGAGCAGTTCTTC. This sequence encodes CAASGRSSYNEQFF.

This chain links TRBV3-1 (or the pseudogene TRBV3-2) with TRBJ1-2; the D gene is possibly TRBD1 (5 bases). The CDR3 extends over 13 amino acids. Per germline, CDR1 LGHDT and CDR2 YNNKEL (reference sequence). The V and J ends lost 3 bases and 4 bases respectively, with 9 bases between them. The CDR3 reads CASSHRQPYGYTF. In nucleotides, the CDR3 is TGTGCCAGCAGCCATAGACAGCCCTATGGCTACACCTTC.

The chain joins TRBV11-2 to TRBJ2-5, with D possibly TRBD2 on 6 matching bases. CDR1 SGHAT and CDR2 FQNNGV come from the germline V gene. The CDR3 totals 14 residues. V lost 5 bases and J 3 bases, leaving 13 bases between the germline ends. CDR3 amino acids: CASSRGSQKETQYF. As DNA, the CDR3 is TGTGCCAGCAGCCGGGGGTCCCAGAAAGAGACCCAGTACTTC.